This T cell receptor (beta chain) was found in a study of technical replicates of blood from several donors. Per germline, CDR1 SGHTA and CDR2 FQGNSA. With V trimmed by 5 bases and J by 0 bases, 1 base remained unmatched. CDR3 length: 14 residues. Profiling relied on immunoSEQ multiplex PCR, and the TCRdb table lists in-frame clones only, not all of them. The sample yields 55,000 to 80,000 clones, 95% to 98% seen once. This TCR was recovered from a human donor in good health. Sequences were obtained from T cells isolated from PBMCs. V and J are TRBV7-2 and TRBJ2-4; 7 nucleotides agree with TRBD2. The CDR3 here is CASSGGGAKNIQYF. The CDR3 DNA follows: TGTGCCAGCAGCGGCGGGGGAGCCAAAAACATTCAGTACTTC.